The clone carrying this TCR beta chain came up a few times. The data originate from a study of blood T cell repertoires in COVID-19. Study-wide context: Acute and convalescent COVID-19 specimens originated in the United States, Italy and Spain. Sample material is recorded as cDNA or gDNA derived from T cells, B-cell-depleted T cells, or PBMCs.

V lost 2 bases and J lost 4, with 14 bases in between. CDR1 and CDR2 from the germline V gene are MNHEY and SMNVEV (reference sequence). The CDR3 loop spans 15 amino acids. Method: immunoSEQ multiplex PCR; TCRdb's copy keeps in-frame clones and lacks some. In the table there are tens of thousands of clones, over 80% of which are singletons. This sequence originates from a woman aged 60-75 years with acute or convalescent COVID-19. The chain is built from TRBV27 and TRBJ1-1; a weak D match, TRBD1 (6 bases). Sequencing input: peripheral blood. CDR3 amino acids: CASSLDRGARTEAFF. CDR3 nucleotides: TGTGCCAGCAGTTTAGATCGGGGGGCGCGCACTGAAGCTTTCTTT.